Below are 11 T cell receptor beta chains sequenced from a single sample in a study of T cells after yellow fever vaccination. MiXCR, applied by TCRdb to the 5' RACE reads, yields one record per CDR3 protein. The table lists under 95,000 distinct CDR3 sequences, around 7.9% of them singletons, with approximately 31% in the top ten. Specimen: CD8+ T cells sorted from PBMCs, collected 9 to 11 days after the first yellow fever vaccination. These receptors all stem from a young man who received the YFV17D yellow fever vaccine.

This clonotype was counted many times. The V call is TRBV6-1, the J call TRBJ2-3, with 13 bases identical to TRBD2. The V segment lost 6 bases and the J segment 5 bases; nucleotides outside the gene matches: 8. Per germline, CDR1 MNHNS and CDR2 SASEGT. The CDR3 runs to 16 residues. The CDR3 DNA reads as TGTGCCAGCAGCCTACTAGCGGGGGGGCCGAAAGATACGCAGTATTTT. Translated: CASSLLAGGPKDTQYF.

V gene TRBV29-1 combines with J gene TRBJ1-1; 8 positions match TRBD1. The V segment lost 4 bases and the J segment 4 bases; nucleotides outside the gene matches: 5. The CDR3 runs to 13 residues. The germline gives CDR1 SQVTM, CDR2 ANQGSEA. CDR3 bases: TGCAGCGTTGTTATGCAGGGGGCCACTGAAGCTTTCTTT. Translation gives CSVVMQGATEAFF.

The V and J genes are TRBV5-4 and TRBJ2-1; tentatively, D is TRBD1 or TRBD2 (6 bases each). This CDR3 region has 15 residues. V shed 0 bases and J shed 8 bases, with 15 bases lying between them. The germline V gene has CDR1 SGHNT and CDR2 YYREEE (reference sequence). This CDR3 is CASSLAPDGGDEQFF. As DNA, the CDR3 is TGTGCCAGCAGCTTGGCCCCAGACGGGGGCGATGAGCAGTTCTTC.

This clonotype was recorded at least ten times. V gene TRBV4-3 combines with J gene TRBJ2-1; weak D call: TRBD2 (6 bases). This CDR3 has 15 amino acids. Germline V gene lookup returns CDR1 LGHNA and CDR2 YSLEER. Trimming left V 0 bases short and J 9 bases short, with 15 bases between. CDR3 coding DNA: TGCGCCAGCAGCCAAGAGTTGGGTCTGGAGGGTGAGCAGTTCTTC. Its translation: CASSQELGLEGEQFF.

By its share, this clonotype is medium-sized. This chain uses TRBV2 with TRBJ2-1, with D perhaps being TRBD1 or TRBD2 (5 bases each). CDR1 and CDR2 (germline): SNHLY, FYNNEI. The CDR3 has 13 amino acids. Trimming removed 8 bases at V and 5 bases at J, with 13 bases between. CDR3 residues: CASVPGRNNEQFF. CDR3 in DNA: TGTGCCAGCGTTCCGGGACGGAACAATGAGCAGTTCTTC.

The V and J genes are TRBV13 and TRBJ2-1, with 7 positions matching TRBD2. Per germline, CDR1 PRHDT and CDR2 FYEKMQ (reference sequence). This CDR3 has 18 residues. With V trimmed by 1 base and J by 0 bases, 9 bases remained unmatched. The CDR3 DNA reads as TGTGCCAGCAGCTTAGAAGGGAGGGCTAGCGGCTCCTACAATGAGCAGTTCTTC. The encoded protein is CASSLEGRASGSYNEQFF. The full variable domain, with the rest looked up from reference TRBV13 and TRBJ2-1, is AAGVIQSPRHLIKEKRETATLKCYPIPRHDTVYWYQQGPGQDPQFLISFYEKMQSDKGSIPDRFSAQQFSDYHSELNMSSLELGDSALYFCASSLEGRASGSYNEQFFGPGTRLTVL.

This clonotype was observed a few times. V gene TRBV6-5 combines with J gene TRBJ2-7; D is perhaps TRBD2 (6 bases). Germline CDR1 MNHEY, CDR2 SVGAGI. Trimming removed 4 bases from V and 2 bases from J, with 15 bases in between. The CDR3 contains 15 residues. DNA for the CDR3: TGTGCCAGCAGTTTCCTCGGGACTGGAGCCTACGAGCAGTACTTC. Translating gives CASSFLGTGAYEQYF.

This clonotype showed up many times. For the CDR3, the DNA is TGTGCCAGCCTCGAAGCGGGGGGACGGCCTACGGAGCAGTACTTC. Amino acids: CASLEAGGRPTEQYF. The genes are TRBV28 and TRBJ2-7; TRBD2 agrees at 9 bases. The CDR3 totals 15 residues. Germline CDR1 MDHEN, CDR2 SYDVKM. J lost 7 bases, V lost 8 bases, and 15 bases had no gene match.

This clonotype has a handful of counts. The V gene is TRBV5-1, the J gene TRBJ1-1; TRBD1 agrees at 7 bases. J gave up 4 bases and V 3 bases, and 12 bases lay outside the gene matches. Germline V gene lookup returns CDR1 SGHRS and CDR2 YFSETQ. CDR3 length: 16 residues. CDR3 protein: CASSWSVGQDGTEAFF. In DNA form, the CDR3 reads TGCGCCAGCAGCTGGTCAGTCGGACAGGACGGCACTGAAGCTTTCTTT.

In its sample, this clonotype was seen many times. V is TRBV29-1 and J is TRBJ2-3; 9 bases agree with TRBD1. This CDR3 has 16 amino acids. The germline V gene has CDR1 SQVTM and CDR2 ANQGSEA. V lost 6 bases to trimming and J lost 2 bases; unmatched junction nucleotides: 12. The CDR3 sequence: CSVEDRGIFHTDTQYF. The CDR3 nucleotides read TGCAGCGTGGAGGACAGGGGTATTTTCCACACAGATACGCAGTATTTT.

The chain has TRBV5-6 and TRBJ1-6, with D perhaps matching TRBD1 (5 bases). V dropped 3 bases and J dropped 8 bases, with 12 bases sitting between them. This CDR3 is built from 14 residues. Germline V gene sequence: CDR1 SGHDT, CDR2 YYEEEE. CDR3 DNA sequence: TGTGCCAGCAGCTACGGGACTTCCGATTCACCCCTCCACTTT. This sequence encodes CASSYGTSDSPLHF.